This is a list of T cell receptor beta chains from one sample in a study of T cell responses to AZD1222 COVID-19 vaccine. Sequenced by immunoSEQ multiplex PCR; TCRdb stores in-frame clones only, minus some. Of some 180,000 clones in the sample, 88% were seen once. This sample comprised peripheral blood, obtained on day 0 of AZD1222 vaccination. These receptors were taken from an adult in good health. The CDR3 runs from the conserved cysteine through the conserved F or W.

TRBV7-9	CASSLFTDYSGNTIYF
TRBV7-9	CASSLVTGTYSNQPQHF
TRBV10-3	CAIRAPAGRTEAFF
TRBV15	CATSRVAANIQYF
TRBV19	CASMGLAGAYNEQFF
TRBV10-3	CADNLDSLGGNTIYF
TRBV2	CASSEEATGNTIYF
TRBV4-1	CASSPGQGRQAFF
TRBV7-8	CASSWLSSGYSYEQYF
TRBV19	CASSIGLSVTYNEQFF